The clone carrying this TCR beta chain was seen many times. Its antigen is undetermined. These data originate in a study of liver allograft versus peripheral blood T cells. Turning to the study itself: Recipients' peripheral blood served as the comparator for T cell receptor repertoires in transplanted livers.

V shed 3 bases and J shed 3 bases, with 12 bases lying between them. Germline V gene lookup returns CDR1 MNHNS and CDR2 SASEGT. The CDR3 contains 15 residues. One entry per CDR3 protein results from TCRdb running MiXCR on the reads. Of roughly 1,100 distinct CDR3 sequences in the sample, 15% to 20% were seen once. Study-level results: Repertoires of T cell receptors in liver allografts reportedly differed from peripheral blood repertoires.

The chain employs TRBV6-1 and TRBJ2-1; D call uncertain. The TCR sequence derives from a human patient who had a liver transplant. Part of the T cell pool may stem from the graft donor. CDR3 sequence (DNA): TGTGCCAGCAGTGAGGTAGCCATAGACTACAATGAGCAGTTCTTC. As protein: CASSEVAIDYNEQFF.